This T cell receptor (beta chain) was found in a study of OX40 agonist ivuxolimab in advanced cancers. TCRdb's copy holds only in-frame clones and misses some; the assay was immunoSEQ multiplex PCR. The table shows 50,000 to 75,000 clones, with over 80% occurring only once. The germline V gene has CDR1 SNHLY and CDR2 FYNNEI. V shed 8 bases and J 4 bases; nucleotides not matched to a gene: 8. This CDR3 region has 14 residues. This clonotype was obtained from an adult with an advanced solid tumor such as melanoma, head and neck, liver or kidney cancer. This chain joins TRBV2 and TRBJ2-4, with 7 bases identical to TRBD1. The sample consisted of CD4+ or CD8+ T cells sorted from blood, taken in a trial of the OX40 agonist ivuxolimab. The CDR3 DNA follows: TGTGCCAGCCTGAACCTGGGACAGAAAAACATTCAGTACTTC. Translated, it gives CASLNLGQKNIQYF. The variable domain in full, completed from reference TRBV2 and TRBJ2-4, reads EPEVTQTPSHQVTQMGQEVILRCVPISNHLYFYWYRQILGQKVEFLVSFYNNEISEKSEIFDDQFSVERPDGSNFTLKIRSTKLEDSAMYFCASLNLGQKNIQYFGAGTRLSVL.